This T cell receptor beta chain was sequenced during a study of control samples from healthy donors and cancer patients. TCRdb's copy holds only in-frame clones and misses some; the assay was immunoSEQ multiplex PCR. Among roughly 70,000 clones listed, approximately 94% were seen once. The sample taken for sequencing was blood. The TCR originated in a woman aged 30 to 39 in good health.

Here the CDR3 reads CAWRYRAEFYGYTF. The CDR3 DNA reads TGTGCCTGGAGATACAGGGCTGAGTTCTATGGCTACACCTTC. The gene calls are TRBV30 and TRBJ1-2, with a possible D match to TRBD1 (6 bases). The length of the CDR3 is 14 residues. CDR1 and CDR2 (germline): GTSNPN, SVGIG (reference sequence). Trimming took off 3 bases at V and 4 bases at J, with 15 bases between the two ends.